These T cell receptor beta chains were read from a single sample in a study of cytomegalovirus exposure and HLA in healthy donors. TCRdb's table, derived via immunoSEQ multiplex PCR, lists solely in-frame clones and lacks some. The table includes some 120,000 clones, approximately 70% detected once. Input material: PBMCs. Receptor source: a middle-aged woman in good health and CMV-seropositive. Each CDR3 is given with its conserved first and last residue. Each record gives: clone size, J gene, V gene, D gene, CDR3 DNA, CDR3 protein. The D gene is left open where the match is weak. The size entry is marked missing in some rows and otherwise reads once, few, many or a size class.

clone size: .
J gene: TRBJ1-1
V gene: TRBV18
D gene: TRBD1
CDR3 DNA: TGTGCCAGTGGACAGGAGAAGCTGGGTCCGGCTTTCTTT
CDR3 protein: CASGQEKLGPAFF

clone size: .
J gene: TRBJ2-1
V gene: TRBV18
D gene: TRBD1
CDR3 DNA: TGTGCCAGCTCACCCCGGGACAGGGGAGGACCCTACAATGAGCAGTTCTTC
CDR3 protein: CASSPRDRGGPYNEQFF

clone size: few
J gene: TRBJ1-2
V gene: TRBV6-1
D gene: .
CDR3 DNA: TGTGCCAGCAGTGAAACAGGGCTTGGTGGCTACACCTTC
CDR3 protein: CASSETGLGGYTF

clone size: .
J gene: TRBJ2-7
V gene: TRBV29-1
D gene: .
CDR3 DNA: TGCAGCGTTGTAGGTAGCGACGAAAGCTCCTACGAGCAGTACTTC
CDR3 protein: CSVVGSDESSYEQYF

clone size: .
J gene: TRBJ2-1
V gene: TRBV5-1
D gene: TRBD2
CDR3 DNA: TGCGCCAGCAGCCCCTTTGGCGGGAGTCGTGATGAGCAGTTCTTC
CDR3 protein: CASSPFGGSRDEQFF

clone size: .
J gene: TRBJ2-7
V gene: TRBV6-1
D gene: TRBD2
CDR3 DNA: TGTGCCAGCAGTGAAGGTAGTAGCGGGAGGACGCACGAGCAGTACTTC
CDR3 protein: CASSEGSSGRTHEQYF

clone size: .
J gene: TRBJ2-7
V gene: TRBV5-1
D gene: .
CDR3 DNA: TGCGCCAGCAGCGAGACGGGTCTCAACGAGCAGTACTTC
CDR3 protein: CASSETGLNEQYF

clone size: few
J gene: TRBJ2-7
V gene: TRBV6-6
D gene: .
CDR3 DNA: TGTGCCAGCAGTTACGGGGCCCTTATTGAGCAGTACTTC
CDR3 protein: CASSYGALIEQYF

clone size: few
J gene: TRBJ1-1
V gene: TRBV25-1
D gene: .
CDR3 DNA: TGTGCCAGCACTCCATGGAGCAAGCAGGAACAGGGGAACACTGAAGCTTTCTTT
CDR3 protein: CASTPWSKQEQGNTEAFF

clone size: few
J gene: TRBJ2-7
V gene: TRBV7-2
D gene: TRBD2
CDR3 DNA: TGTGCCAGCAGCGCCGACGAGCGGGAGAGTCTGTACGAGCAGTACTTC
CDR3 protein: CASSADERESLYEQYF

clone size: .
J gene: TRBJ2-1
V gene: TRBV5-4
D gene: .
CDR3 DNA: TGTGCCAGCAACGGATGGCGAACCGGGAACTCCTACAATGAGCAGTTCTTC
CDR3 protein: CASNGWRTGNSYNEQFF

clone size: .
J gene: TRBJ2-2
V gene: TRBV25-1
D gene: .
CDR3 DNA: TGTGCCAGCAGTCTCACCGGGGAGCTGTTTTTT
CDR3 protein: CASSLTGELFF

clone size: .
J gene: TRBJ2-7
V gene: TRBV27
D gene: TRBD1
CDR3 DNA: TGTGCCAGCAGGGCACCTACCCGGACAGGGGCCTACGAGCAGTACTTC
CDR3 protein: CASRAPTRTGAYEQYF

clone size: .
J gene: TRBJ2-1
V gene: TRBV4-1
D gene: TRBD2
CDR3 DNA: TGCGCCAGCAGCCATGGTAGCGGGAGGGCCATGCCTGAGCAGTTCTTC
CDR3 protein: CASSHGSGRAMPEQFF

clone size: .
J gene: TRBJ2-7
V gene: TRBV30
D gene: TRBD2
CDR3 DNA: TGTGCCTGGGGACTAGCGGGAGGATACGAGCAGTACTTC
CDR3 protein: CAWGLAGGYEQYF

clone size: .
J gene: TRBJ2-2
V gene: TRBV7-9
D gene: .
CDR3 DNA: TGTTCCAGCAGCTCCCCCCTAAGCACCGGGGAGCTGTTTTTT
CDR3 protein: CSSSSPLSTGELFF

clone size: few
J gene: TRBJ2-3
V gene: TRBV11-2
D gene: TRBD2
CDR3 DNA: TGTGCCAGCAGCCGGACTAGCGGGAGGGATACGCAGTATTTT
CDR3 protein: CASSRTSGRDTQYF

clone size: .
J gene: TRBJ2-7
V gene: TRBV9
D gene: .
CDR3 DNA: TGTGCCAGCAGCGTAGGGATGGGGAGAGCCTACGAGCAGTACTTC
CDR3 protein: CASSVGMGRAYEQYF

clone size: .
J gene: TRBJ2-7
V gene: TRBV5-4
D gene: .
CDR3 DNA: TGTGCCAGCAGCTTGGTGTCAGGGATCTCCTACGAGCAGTACTTC
CDR3 protein: CASSLVSGISYEQYF

clone size: .
J gene: TRBJ2-3
V gene: TRBV10-3
D gene: TRBD1
CDR3 DNA: TGTGCCATCAGTTCTTTAAATTTGACAGGGGCCACCGATACGCAGTATTTT
CDR3 protein: CAISSLNLTGATDTQYF

clone size: .
J gene: TRBJ1-3
V gene: TRBV6-5
D gene: .
CDR3 DNA: TGTGCCAGGAAGGCCGACAGGCGGCGTGACACCATATATTTT
CDR3 protein: CARKADRRRDTIYF

clone size: .
J gene: TRBJ2-7
V gene: TRBV9
D gene: .
CDR3 DNA: TGTGCCAGCAGTTCGGGCTACGAGCAGTACTTC
CDR3 protein: CASSSGYEQYF

clone size: .
J gene: TRBJ2-3
V gene: TRBV18
D gene: TRBD1
CDR3 DNA: TGTGCCAGCTCACCTCTCTCCACAGGGGATCCAGATACGCAGTATTTT
CDR3 protein: CASSPLSTGDPDTQYF

clone size: .
J gene: TRBJ2-5
V gene: TRBV4-1
D gene: .
CDR3 DNA: TGCGCCAGCAGCCCGACCCTAGTGAGTCCCGAGACCCAGTACTTC
CDR3 protein: CASSPTLVSPETQYF

clone size: .
J gene: TRBJ2-1
V gene: TRBV7-9
D gene: .
CDR3 DNA: TGTGCCAACAGCTTAGAGGGGGAGAGGCCCTACAATGAGCAGTTCTTC
CDR3 protein: CANSLEGERPYNEQFF

clone size: .
J gene: TRBJ2-1
V gene: TRBV11-3
D gene: TRBD2
CDR3 DNA: TGTGCCAGCCGCAGACTAGCGGGAGGCCAGAGCTCCTACAATGAGCAGTTCTTC
CDR3 protein: CASRRLAGGQSSYNEQFF

clone size: .
J gene: TRBJ2-1
V gene: TRBV7-2
D gene: .
CDR3 DNA: TGTGCCAGCAGCTTAAACGGCAATGAGCAGTTCTTC
CDR3 protein: CASSLNGNEQFF

clone size: .
J gene: TRBJ2-1
V gene: TRBV7-9
D gene: TRBD2
CDR3 DNA: TGTGCCAGCAGCTTACCCTTTAGACTAGCGGGGACCTACAATGAGCAGTTCTTC
CDR3 protein: CASSLPFRLAGTYNEQFF

clone size: .
J gene: TRBJ2-1
V gene: TRBV4-3
D gene: TRBD2
CDR3 DNA: TGCGCCAGCAGCCAAGATGGCAATAGCGGGACCCTCCTCTTC
CDR3 protein: CASSQDGNSGTLLF

clone size: once
J gene: TRBJ2-3
V gene: TRBV2
D gene: TRBD2
CDR3 DNA: TGTGCCAGCAGTGAAGAGCGGGGCCACACAGATACGCAGTATTTT
CDR3 protein: CASSEERGHTDTQYF

clone size: .
J gene: TRBJ1-2
V gene: TRBV27
D gene: TRBD1
CDR3 DNA: TGTGCCAGCAGCTGGGACAGGGGGCACGTTGATGGCTACACCTTC
CDR3 protein: CASSWDRGHVDGYTF

clone size: .
J gene: TRBJ2-3
V gene: TRBV6-6
D gene: TRBD2
CDR3 DNA: TGTGCCAGCAGTCCCCTAGCGGGAGAAGCCGATACGCAGTATTTT
CDR3 protein: CASSPLAGEADTQYF

clone size: .
J gene: TRBJ1-3
V gene: TRBV19
D gene: TRBD1
CDR3 DNA: TGTGCCAGTAGCCCCGACAGGGGTGGAGGAAACACCATATATTTT
CDR3 protein: CASSPDRGGGNTIYF

clone size: few
J gene: TRBJ2-1
V gene: TRBV6-5
D gene: .
CDR3 DNA: TGTGCCAGCAGGCGGCTGGCCGGGGGGCATGAGCAGTTCTTC
CDR3 protein: CASRRLAGGHEQFF

clone size: few
J gene: TRBJ2-2
V gene: TRBV5-1
D gene: TRBD1
CDR3 DNA: TGCGCCAGCAAGCAGGGACCCGACAGGGGCTTAGATAACGGGGAGCTGTTTTTT
CDR3 protein: CASKQGPDRGLDNGELFF

clone size: .
J gene: TRBJ2-1
V gene: TRBV5-4
D gene: TRBD2
CDR3 DNA: TGTGCCAGCAGTACCGGGACTAGCGGGTCATACAATGAGCAGTTCTTC
CDR3 protein: CASSTGTSGSYNEQFF

clone size: few
J gene: TRBJ1-1
V gene: TRBV15
D gene: .
CDR3 DNA: TGTGCCACCAGCAGAGAACGGGACACTGAAGCTTTCTTT
CDR3 protein: CATSRERDTEAFF